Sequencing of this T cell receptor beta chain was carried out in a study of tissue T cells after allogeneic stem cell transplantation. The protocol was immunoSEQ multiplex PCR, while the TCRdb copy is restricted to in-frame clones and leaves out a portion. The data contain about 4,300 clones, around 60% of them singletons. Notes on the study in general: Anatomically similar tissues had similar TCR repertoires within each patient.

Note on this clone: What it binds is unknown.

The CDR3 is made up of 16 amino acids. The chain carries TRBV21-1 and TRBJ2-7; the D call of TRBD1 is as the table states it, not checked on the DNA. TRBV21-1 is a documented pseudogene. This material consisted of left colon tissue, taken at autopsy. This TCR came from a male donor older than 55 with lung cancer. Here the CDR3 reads CASSKAPPHRAYEQYF. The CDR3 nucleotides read TGTGCCAGCAGCAAAGCGCCCCCGCACAGGGCCTACGAGCAGTACTTC.